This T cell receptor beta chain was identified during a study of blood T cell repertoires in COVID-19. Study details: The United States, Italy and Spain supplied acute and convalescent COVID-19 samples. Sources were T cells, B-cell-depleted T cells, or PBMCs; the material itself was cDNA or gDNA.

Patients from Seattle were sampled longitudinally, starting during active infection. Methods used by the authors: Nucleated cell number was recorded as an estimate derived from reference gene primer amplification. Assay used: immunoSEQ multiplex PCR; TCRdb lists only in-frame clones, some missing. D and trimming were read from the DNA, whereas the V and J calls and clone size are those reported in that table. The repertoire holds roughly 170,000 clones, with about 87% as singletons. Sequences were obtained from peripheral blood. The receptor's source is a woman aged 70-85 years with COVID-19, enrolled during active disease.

As DNA, the CDR3 is TGTGCCAGCAGCCAAGCCACTAGCGGAGCCTACGAGCAGTACTTC. It specifies CASSQATSGAYEQYF. This chain uses TRBV3-1 (or the pseudogene TRBV3-2) with TRBJ2-7; 8 bases fit TRBD2. The ends lost 1 base at V and 2 bases at J; junction bases unmatched: 4. The CDR3 runs 15 residues. CDR1 LGHDT and CDR2 YNNKEL come from the germline V gene (reference sequence).